These 6 T cell receptor beta chains were all obtained from the same sample, sequenced in a study of response to subunit inactivated influenza vaccine (dated by TCRdb to the late 2010s). The method behind the library was RT-PCR. Sequencing relied on an Illumina HiSeq 2500. TCRdb handled the public reads itself, with Q25 trimming in fastp and clone calling in MiXCR, and kept productive beta chains. All rows with the same CDR3 protein become a single entry with the most common DNA and genes. This sample lists about 540,000 distinct CDR3 sequences; approximately 20% were detected once. The top ten hold 2.5% to 3% of the sample. The same data also contributed to another study, on T cells expressing NK-cell markers. The second study reports: The TCR beta cDNA libraries were made using 5'RACE template switching, a step that added both a universal primer site and unique molecular identifiers.

Sequenced here: CD4+ T cells sorted from PBMCs, sampled about 13 days after vaccination. Every receptor here comes from a man in his forties or fifties who received an inactivated influenza vaccine. Donor details come from another sample of the same person, matched by shared clones.

This sequence joins TRBV4-3 and TRBJ2-7; 8 bases agree with TRBD1. V dropped 0 bases and J dropped 4; count of bases not matched to a gene: 5. CDR1 and CDR2 from the germline V gene are LGHNA and YSLEER. The CDR3 sequence is 15 residues long. The CDR3 loop reads CASSQEGGQGYEQYF. The CDR3 DNA reads TGCGCCAGCAGCCAAGAAGGCGGACAGGGATACGAGCAGTACTTC.

This clonotype was detected only a few times. The V and J genes are TRBV28 and TRBJ2-2; 7 bases map to TRBD1. CDR1 is MDHEN and CDR2 is SYDVKM in the germline V gene. This CDR3 contains 15 residues. V lost 6 bases and J lost 4; bases outside the gene matches: 8. DNA of the CDR3: TGTGCCAGCAGGATCGGACAGGTTAGCACCGGGGAGCTGTTTTTT. Its translation: CASRIGQVSTGELFF.

There are many counts of this clonotype. This sequence joins TRBV6-1 and TRBJ2-3; TRBD2 matches at 9 bases. The CDR3 is made up of 13 amino acids. Germline lookup yields CDR1 MNHNS and CDR2 SASEGT. The chain's CDR3 is CVSASGGTDTQYF. Here the CDR3 DNA reads TGTGTCTCGGCTAGCGGGGGCACAGATACGCAGTATTTT.

This clonotype was seen only a few times. V usage is TRBV7-9 and J usage is TRBJ2-5; 7 nucleotides agree with TRBD2. There are 14 residues in the CDR3. V shed 3 bases, J shed 4 bases, and the junction held 5 bases outside the gene matches. Germline CDR1 reads SEHNR; CDR2 reads FQNEAQ (reference sequence). The CDR3 region has the DNA TGTGCCAGCAGCTTGGGGGGGAGTCGAGAGACCCAGTACTTC. Encoded protein: CASSLGGSRETQYF. Using reference TRBV7-9 and TRBJ2-5 for the parts outside the CDR3, the full variable domain is DTGVSQNPRHKITKRGQNVTFRCDPISEHNRLYWYRQTLGQGPEFLTYFQNEAQLEKSRLLSDRFSAERPKGSFSTLEIQRTEQGDSAMYLCASSLGGSRETQYFGPGTRLLVL.

This clonotype was counted a few times. The gene calls are TRBV7-2 and TRBJ2-7; maybe TRBD1 (6 bases). This CDR3 has 14 residues. Trimming left V 5 bases short and J 9 bases short, with 20 bases between. Germline CDR1 and CDR2: SGHTA and FQGNSA. Here the CDR3 DNA reads TGTGCCAGCAGCCGGGCAGGGGAGTTTACGAGGCAGTACTTC. This gives the protein CASSRAGEFTRQYF.

This chain's CDR3 is CASSSVAGISSGANVLTF. The CDR3 DNA is TGTGCCAGCAGCTCAGTGGCAGGGATAAGCTCTGGGGCCAACGTCCTGACTTTC. The gene calls are TRBV7-8 and TRBJ2-6; D may be TRBD1 (5 bases). The CDR3 loop spans 18 amino acids. CDR1 and CDR2 (germline): SGHVS, FQNEAQ. Trimming shortened V by 4 bases and J by 0 bases, and 16 bases separated the two germline ends.